This T cell receptor (beta chain) was observed in a study of PD-1 blockade in mismatch repair-deficient tumors. General study results and limits: Tumor-resident clones, often absent from pretreatment blood, expanded after pembrolizumab and then contracted.

TCR sequencing covered a few patients who responded to pembrolizumab. This CDR3 comprises 16 residues. Trimming cost V 0 bases and J 2 bases; bases outside gene matches: 8. Germline CDR1 SGDLS, CDR2 YYNGEE. The protocol was immunoSEQ multiplex PCR, while the TCRdb copy is restricted to in-frame clones and leaves out a portion. The data show some 130,000 clones, roughly 86% seen once. Comment on this clone: What it recognizes is unknown.

The clonotype was recovered from an adult with mismatch repair-deficient cancer. The chain is built from TRBV9 and TRBJ2-7; 7 bases match TRBD1. The sequences come from peripheral blood, collected 70 to 72 weeks after starting pembrolizumab. CDR3 DNA: TGTGCCAGCAGCGTAGGTGGAGGTCAGGGGGCCTACGAGCAGTACTTC. Translated, it gives CASSVGGGQGAYEQYF.